This T cell receptor (beta chain) originates from a study of cytomegalovirus exposure and HLA in healthy donors. CDR3 size: 15 residues. Between the trimmed V and J ends, which lost 6 bases and 5 bases, there was a span of 16 bases. The germline V gene has CDR1 SNHLY and CDR2 FYNNEI. The PCR used 60 Vbeta and 13 Jbeta primers. TCRdb's copy holds only in-frame clones and misses some; the assay was immunoSEQ multiplex PCR. The sample has under 200,000 clones; about 77% are singletons. This clone was seen a few times. Specimen: PBMCs. The sequence was obtained from a man in his sixties in good health and CMV-seronegative. The V gene is TRBV2, the J gene TRBJ2-2; a weak D match, TRBD1 (6 bases). The CDR3 is CASSLRGEGTGELFF. In nucleotides, the CDR3 is TGTGCCAGCAGCCTCAGGGGCGAGGGGACCGGGGAGCTGTTTTTT.